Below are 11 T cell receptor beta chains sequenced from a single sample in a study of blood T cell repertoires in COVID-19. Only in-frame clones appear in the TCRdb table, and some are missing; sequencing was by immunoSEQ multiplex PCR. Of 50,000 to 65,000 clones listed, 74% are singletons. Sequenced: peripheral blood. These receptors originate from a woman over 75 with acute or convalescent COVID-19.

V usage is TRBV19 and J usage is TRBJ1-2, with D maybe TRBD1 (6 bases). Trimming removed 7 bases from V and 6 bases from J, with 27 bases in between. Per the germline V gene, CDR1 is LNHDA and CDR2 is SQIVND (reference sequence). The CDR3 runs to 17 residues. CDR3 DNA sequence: TGTGCCAGTATCCCCAGGGGTCGACGGATTAAGGGGCATGGCTACACCTTC. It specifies CASIPRGRRIKGHGYTF.

CDR3 coding DNA: TGTGCCAGCAGTCGGACAGGGGGGAGGGATGGCTACACCTTC. This codes for CASSRTGGRDGYTF. The genes are TRBV28 and TRBJ1-2; 10 nucleotides align to TRBD1. The germline gives CDR1 MDHEN, CDR2 SYDVKM. The V gene end was trimmed by 5 bases and the J gene end by 6 bases; junction bases not matched to a gene: 6. CDR3 length: 14 residues.

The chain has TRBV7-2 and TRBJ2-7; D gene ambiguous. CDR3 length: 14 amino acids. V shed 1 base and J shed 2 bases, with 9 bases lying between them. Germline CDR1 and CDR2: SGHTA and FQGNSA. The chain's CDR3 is CASSLDFQTYEQYF. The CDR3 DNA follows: TGTGCCAGCAGCTTAGATTTTCAGACCTACGAGCAGTACTTC.

This chain's CDR3 is CASSSPTGYGGDQPQHF. The CDR3 DNA reads as TGTGCCAGCAGTTCCCCGACAGGGTATGGGGGAGATCAGCCCCAGCATTTT. The chain recombines TRBV28 with TRBJ1-5, with 7 nucleotides matching TRBD1. Looked up from germline, CDR1 is MDHEN and CDR2 is SYDVKM. V lost 4 bases and J lost 5; bases outside the gene matches: 14. This CDR3 is 17 amino acids long.

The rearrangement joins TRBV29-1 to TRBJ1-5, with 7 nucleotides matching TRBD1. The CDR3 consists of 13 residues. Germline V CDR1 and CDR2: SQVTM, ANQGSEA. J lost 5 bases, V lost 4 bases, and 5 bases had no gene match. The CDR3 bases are TGCAGCGTTGCTCAGGGGGGAGATCAGCCCCAGCATTTT. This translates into CSVAQGGDQPQHF. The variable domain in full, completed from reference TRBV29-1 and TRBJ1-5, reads SAVISQKPSRDICQRGTSLTIQCQVDSQVTMMFWYRQQPGQSLTLIATANQGSEATYESGFVIDKFPISRPNLTFSTLTVSNMSPEDSSIYLCSVAQGGDQPQHFGDGTRLSIL.

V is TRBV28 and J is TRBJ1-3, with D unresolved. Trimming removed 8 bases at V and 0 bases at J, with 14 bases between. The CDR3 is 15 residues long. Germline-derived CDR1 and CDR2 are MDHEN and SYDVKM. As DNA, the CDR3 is TGTGCCAGCGTGAACACCGGGTACTCTGGAAACACCATATATTTT. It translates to CASVNTGYSGNTIYF.

In DNA form, the CDR3 reads TGTGCCAGCAGATCAGGGGGCAGCTATGGCTACACCTTC. The encoded protein is CASRSGGSYGYTF. This chain joins TRBV12-3 or TRBV12-4 and TRBJ1-2; the match to TRBD1 covers 8 bases. This CDR3 is built from 13 residues. Trimming at V came to 6 bases and at J to 4 bases, leaving 4 bases not matched to a gene.

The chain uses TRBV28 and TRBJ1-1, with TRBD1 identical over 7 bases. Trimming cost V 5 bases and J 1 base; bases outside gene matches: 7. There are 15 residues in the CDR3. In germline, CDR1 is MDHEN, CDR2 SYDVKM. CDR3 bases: TGTGCCAGCAGTCCAAACAGGGGCCAGAACACTGAAGCTTTCTTT. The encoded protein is CASSPNRGQNTEAFF.

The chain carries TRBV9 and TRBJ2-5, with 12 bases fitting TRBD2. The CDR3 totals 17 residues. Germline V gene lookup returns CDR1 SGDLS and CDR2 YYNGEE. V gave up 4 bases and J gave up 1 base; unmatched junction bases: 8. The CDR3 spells CASSFSGTSGLQETQYF. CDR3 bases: TGTGCCAGCAGCTTTTCCGGGACTAGCGGGCTCCAAGAGACCCAGTACTTC.

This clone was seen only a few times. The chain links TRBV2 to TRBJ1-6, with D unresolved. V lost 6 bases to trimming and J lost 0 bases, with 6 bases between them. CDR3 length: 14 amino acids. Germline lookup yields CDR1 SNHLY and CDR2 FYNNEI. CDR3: CASRVSSYNSPLHF. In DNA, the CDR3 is TGTGCCAGCAGAGTGAGCTCCTATAATTCACCCCTCCACTTT.

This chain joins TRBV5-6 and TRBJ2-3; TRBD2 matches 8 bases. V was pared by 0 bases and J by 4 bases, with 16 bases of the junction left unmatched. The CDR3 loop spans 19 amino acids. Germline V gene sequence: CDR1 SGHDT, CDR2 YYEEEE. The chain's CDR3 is CASSLVTSGYLTPADTQYF. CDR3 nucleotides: TGTGCCAGCAGCTTGGTTACTAGCGGTTACCTCACCCCCGCAGATACGCAGTATTTT.